These 31 T cell receptor beta chains were all obtained from the same sample, sequenced in a study of blood T cell repertoires in COVID-19 (TCRdb year 2020). Library preparation was by the immunoSEQ multiplex PCR assay. Sourced from immuneACCESS, this table was stored by TCRdb with only in-frame sequences that have V and J called. A share of the clones is absent; for the studies checked, an unresolved V gene accounts for under half, and the remainder has no known explanation. The table for this sample lists 250,000 to 400,000 clones; 90% of them were counted only once. The top ten clones comprise under 3% of the sample. The sample taken for sequencing was peripheral blood. These receptor sequences come from a woman aged 25-40 years with COVID-19, enrolled during active disease.

This chain uses TRBV5-1 with TRBJ1-3; 7 nucleotides align to TRBD1. CDR1 and CDR2 (germline): SGHRS, YFSETQ. The ends lost 0 bases at V and 4 bases at J; junction bases unmatched: 4. The CDR3 sequence is 15 residues long. The CDR3 is CASSLAGTAGNTIYF. In DNA form, the CDR3 reads TGCGCCAGCAGCTTGGCCGGGACAGCAGGAAACACCATATATTTT.

On this clone: The same CDR3 arises from other DNA sequences in this sample as well. The rearrangement uses TRBV2 and TRBJ2-3; 11 bases align to TRBD2. Germline CDR1 is SNHLY and CDR2 is FYNNEI. Losses at the gene ends were 6 bases for V and 4 bases for J; bases not matched to a gene: 6. The CDR3 runs 15 residues. The CDR3 protein is CASSLLAGAADTQYF. The CDR3 DNA reads as TGTGCCAGCAGCCTACTAGCGGGAGCGGCAGATACGCAGTATTTT.

This chain links TRBV28 with TRBJ2-7, with 7 bases lining up with TRBD2. From germline, CDR1 is MDHEN and CDR2 SYDVKM. The CDR3 sequence is 14 residues long. Losses at the gene ends were 7 bases for V and 3 bases for J; bases not matched to a gene: 9. CDR3 protein: CASTLAATDYEQYF. In nucleotides, the CDR3 is TGTGCCAGCACCCTAGCGGCTACCGACTACGAGCAGTACTTC. The full variable domain, rest sourced from reference TRBV28 and TRBJ2-7, is DVKVTQSSRYLVKRTGEKVFLECVQDMDHENMFWYRQDPGLGLRLIYFSYDVKMKEKGDIPEGYSVSREKKERFSLILESASTNQTSMYLCASTLAATDYEQYFGPGTRLTVT.

Comment on this clone: Other DNA sequences in the sample encode the same CDR3. The CDR3 is CSVTGNLNTEAFF. The CDR3 nucleotides are TGCAGCGTTACCGGGAACTTGAACACTGAAGCTTTCTTT. The genes are TRBV29-1 and TRBJ1-1; D is ambiguous. The CDR3 runs to 13 residues. Germline V gene lookup returns CDR1 SQVTM and CDR2 ANQGSEA. Trimming took 5 bases from V and 0 from J, leaving 10 bases between them.

The V call is TRBV6-1, the J call TRBJ2-2; TRBD1 might be the D (5 bases). The CDR3 totals 16 residues. Germline CDR1 MNHNS, CDR2 SASEGT. Trimming took 2 bases from V and 7 from J, leaving 17 bases between them. Here the CDR3 DNA reads TGTGCCAGCAGTGAAATACTGGCAGGGCAGGGCGGGGAGCTGTTTTTT. Residues: CASSEILAGQGGELFF.

The genes are TRBV28 and TRBJ1-5; 8 bases match TRBD1. The length of the CDR3 is 14 residues. With V trimmed by 6 bases and J by 7 bases, 8 bases remained unmatched. The V gene's germline CDR1 is MDHEN and CDR2 SYDVKM. Here the CDR3 DNA reads TGTGCCAGCAGGTGGACAGGGTCGGGGCAGCCCCAGCATTTT. Its protein product is CASRWTGSGQPQHF. Combining the CDR3 with reference TRBV28 and TRBJ1-5 gives the whole variable domain DVKVTQSSRYLVKRTGEKVFLECVQDMDHENMFWYRQDPGLGLRLIYFSYDVKMKEKGDIPEGYSVSREKKERFSLILESASTNQTSMYLCASRWTGSGQPQHFGDGTRLSIL.

Of note for this clone: Other nucleotide sequences in the sample specify the same CDR3. V usage is TRBV6-5 and J usage is TRBJ1-1; D gene unclear. Germline CDR1 reads MNHEY; CDR2 reads SVGAGI. This CDR3 has 13 residues. With 2 bases removed from V and 1 base from J, the gap between germline ends came to 5 bases. CDR3 sequence (DNA): TGTGCCAGCAGTTACGGCCAGAACACTGAAGCTTTCTTT. Its translation: CASSYGQNTEAFF.

The chain joins TRBV19 to TRBJ2-7; 8 positions agree with TRBD1. The CDR3 length is 15 residues. V lost 8 bases and J lost 0; bases outside the gene matches: 9. Germline CDR1 is LNHDA and CDR2 is SQIVND (reference sequence). For the CDR3, the DNA is TGTGCCAGTTCTTCGACAGGGGTCGGCTCCTACGAGCAGTACTTC. Amino acids: CASSSTGVGSYEQYF.

The V and J genes are TRBV7-2 and TRBJ1-1; no reliable D call. CDR1 and CDR2 (germline): SGHTA, FQGNSA. This CDR3 spans 16 amino acids. V lost 1 base and J lost 0, with 12 bases in between. The chain's CDR3 is CASSLVWLEMNTEAFF. The CDR3 nucleotides are TGTGCCAGCAGCTTAGTCTGGCTGGAGATGAACACTGAAGCTTTCTTT.

This sequence joins TRBV5-1 and TRBJ2-3; TRBD1 is a possible D gene (6 bases). The CDR3 runs to 15 residues. V was pared by 4 bases and J by 1 base, with 13 bases between. Per the germline V gene, CDR1 is SGHRS and CDR2 is YFSETQ. The CDR3 DNA reads TGCGCCAGCAGCATAACAGGGCCCCGCACAGATACGCAGTATTTT. Its translation: CASSITGPRTDTQYF.

The V gene is TRBV5-4, the J gene TRBJ2-2; D uncertain. CDR3 length equals 14 residues. Germline V gene sequence: CDR1 SGHNT, CDR2 YYREEE (reference sequence). V lost 4 bases and J lost 0, with 7 bases in between. This chain's CDR3 is CASSTTTNTGELFF. CDR3 bases: TGTGCCAGCAGCACGACAACGAACACCGGGGAGCTGTTTTTT.

CDR3 bases: TGTGCCAGCAGTTACACCTACGAGCAGTACTTC. This encodes CASSYTYEQYF. The chain has TRBV2 and TRBJ2-7; D unresolved. The germline gives CDR1 SNHLY, CDR2 FYNNEI. The V gene lost 5 bases and the J gene lost 2 bases, with 4 bases spanning the gap. This CDR3 spans 11 amino acids.

The chain uses TRBV30 and TRBJ1-2; D may be TRBD1 (5 bases). Germline V gene lookup returns CDR1 GTSNPN and CDR2 SVGIG (reference sequence). Trimming pared 2 bases from V and 8 bases from J, leaving 15 bases between. CDR3 size: 13 residues. The CDR3 coding sequence is TGTGCCTGGAGTTACCATGGCGGGGACGGCTACACCTTC. Its protein product is CAWSYHGGDGYTF.

The chain has TRBV5-1 and TRBJ2-1, with D unresolved. Trimming pared 4 bases from V and 5 bases from J, leaving 7 bases between. The CDR3 consists of 12 residues. Per germline, CDR1 SGHRS and CDR2 YFSETQ. CDR3 sequence: CASSETHNEQFF. CDR3 sequence (DNA): TGCGCCAGCAGCGAGACACACAATGAGCAGTTCTTC.

J is TRBJ2-3 and V is TRBV6-5; tentatively, D is TRBD2 (6 bases). Per germline, CDR1 MNHEY and CDR2 SVGAGI. CDR3 size: 16 residues. V was trimmed by 0 bases and J by 6 bases, leaving 16 bases between them. CDR3 DNA sequence: TGTGCCAGCAGTTACTCCGGGACTCCATCAGGGGATACGCAGTATTTT. This codes for CASSYSGTPSGDTQYF.

The V call is TRBV30, the J call TRBJ2-1, with TRBD1 as a possible D gene (6 bases). This CDR3 is 12 amino acids long. The germline V gene has CDR1 GTSNPN and CDR2 SVGIG (reference sequence). The V and J ends lost 4 bases and 5 bases respectively, with 9 bases between them. CDR3: CAWKGQHNEQFF. CDR3 sequence (DNA): TGTGCCTGGAAAGGACAGCACAATGAGCAGTTCTTC.

The chain has TRBV6-1 and TRBJ2-3; D might be TRBD2 (6 bases). The ends were cut back, 0 bases at V and 6 bases at J, with 16 bases in the middle. The germline V gene encodes CDR1 MNHNS and CDR2 SASEGT. This CDR3 contains 16 residues. CDR3 protein: CASSEAKEGSSDTQYF. The CDR3 nucleotides are TGTGCCAGCAGTGAAGCAAAGGAGGGGAGTTCGGATACGCAGTATTTT.

This clone has a single count. The rearrangement uses TRBV9 and TRBJ2-1; 11 bases are a match to TRBD2. The CDR3 covers 15 residues. The J segment lost 4 bases and the V segment lost 4 bases, leaving 4 bases of the junction unmatched. The germline gives CDR1 SGDLS, CDR2 YYNGEE. In nucleotides, the CDR3 is TGTGCCAGCAGCTCGACTAGCGGGATATACAATGAGCAGTTCTTC. This translates into CASSSTSGIYNEQFF. Using reference TRBV9 and TRBJ2-1 for the parts outside the CDR3, the full variable domain is DSGVTQTPKHLITATGQRVTLRCSPRSGDLSVYWYQQSLDQGLQFLIQYYNGEERAKGNILERFSAQQFPDLHSELNLSSLELGDSALYFCASSSTSGIYNEQFFGPGTRLTVL.

The V call is TRBV19, the J call TRBJ2-3; 9 bases line up with TRBD1. Trimming took 2 bases from V and 6 from J; bases not matched to a gene: 9. The CDR3 sequence is 16 residues long. Germline lookup yields CDR1 LNHDA and CDR2 SQIVND (reference sequence). CDR3 in amino acids: CASSILAGTGPDTQYF. The DNA of the CDR3 is TGTGCCAGTAGTATACTCGCGGGGACAGGGCCTGATACGCAGTATTTT.

The V and J genes are TRBV18 and TRBJ2-3; 10 nucleotides line up with TRBD2. The CDR3 loop spans 17 amino acids. V lost 3 bases to trimming and J lost 2 bases; unmatched junction nucleotides: 8. Germline V CDR1 and CDR2: KGHSH, LQKENI. The CDR3 coding sequence is TGTGCCAGCTCACCGCCCGCTAGCGGGAGTCCCACAGATACGCAGTATTTT. Residues: CASSPPASGSPTDTQYF.

The J gene is TRBJ2-7, the V gene TRBV3-1 (or the pseudogene TRBV3-2), with 8 bases aligning to TRBD2. J gave up 7 bases and V 8 bases, and 7 bases lay outside the gene matches. Germline V lookup: CDR1 LGHDT, CDR2 YNNKEL (reference sequence). The CDR3 spans 12 residues. The CDR3 protein is CASGAGGREQYF. The CDR3 nucleotides read TGTGCCAGCGGGGCGGGAGGTCGTGAGCAGTACTTC.

The V and J genes are TRBV28 and TRBJ1-1; TRBD1 might be the D (6 bases). V lost 6 bases, J lost 4 bases, and 15 bases lay in between. This CDR3 has 14 residues. Looked up from germline, CDR1 is MDHEN and CDR2 is SYDVKM. The CDR3 DNA reads as TGTGCCAGCAGCGACACAGGGAAATCCACTGAAGCTTTCTTT. This gives the protein CASSDTGKSTEAFF.

The chain couples TRBV7-9 to TRBJ2-5; a possible D gene is TRBD1 (5 bases). V was cut by 5 bases and J by 2 bases, with 15 bases left in between. Germline V CDR1 and CDR2: SEHNR, FQNEAQ (reference sequence). This CDR3 has 15 residues. In nucleotides, the CDR3 is TGTGCCAGCAGCACTACGTCAGGGATGCAAGAGACCCAGTACTTC. Its protein product is CASSTTSGMQETQYF.

Only one count was recorded for this clone. V is TRBV7-9 and J is TRBJ2-5, with TRBD1 matching over 9 bases. The V gene end was trimmed by 0 bases and the J gene end by 1 base; junction bases not matched to a gene: 6. This CDR3 has 17 amino acids. CDR1 and CDR2 (germline): SEHNR, FQNEAQ (reference sequence). In DNA, the CDR3 is TGTGCCAGCAGCTTAGCGGTGGGACAGGGACCCCAAGAGACCCAGTACTTC. Protein sequence: CASSLAVGQGPQETQYF.

The chain is built from TRBV4-1 and TRBJ2-3; a possible D gene is TRBD1 (6 bases). The ends were cut back, 5 bases at V and 1 base at J, with 22 bases in the middle. CDR1 and CDR2 (germline): MGHRA, YSYEKL. The CDR3 spans 18 residues. The CDR3 loop is CASSTRRQDRWGTDTQYF. The CDR3, as DNA: TGCGCCAGCAGCACGCGCAGACAAGACAGGTGGGGCACAGATACGCAGTATTTT.

The chain joins TRBV11-2 to TRBJ1-2; TRBD1 is a possible D gene (5 bases). The CDR3 contains 14 residues. Trimming shortened V by 5 bases and J by 4 bases, and 14 bases separated the two germline ends. Looked up from germline, CDR1 is SGHAT and CDR2 is FQNNGV. The CDR3 nucleotides read TGTGCCAGCAGCCCACCGGGGGGAGCCTATGGCTACACCTTC. This codes for CASSPPGGAYGYTF.

V usage is TRBV14 and J usage is TRBJ1-2; no firm D call. V lost 0 bases to trimming and J lost 8 bases, with 10 bases between them. Germline values: CDR1 SGHDN, CDR2 FVKESK. This CDR3 is 13 amino acids long. As DNA, the CDR3 is TGTGCCAGCAGCCAAGACCTCGGGAGAGGCTACACCTTC. It is translated as CASSQDLGRGYTF. The full variable domain, completed using reference TRBV14 and TRBJ1-2, is EAGVTQFPSHSVIEKGQTVTLRCDPISGHDNLYWYRRVMGKEIKFLLHFVKESKQDESGMPNNRFLAERTGGTYSTLKVQPAELEDSGVYFCASSQDLGRGYTFGSGTRLTVV.

This chain links TRBV19 with TRBJ1-5; 7 bases match TRBD1. CDR1 is LNHDA, CDR2 SQIVND, per germline (reference sequence). The CDR3 length is 15 residues. The trim removed 1 base at V and 5 bases at J, leaving 5 bases unmatched. The CDR3 DNA follows: TGTGCCAGTAGTATAGGAGGAGGGGGCTATCAGCCCCAGCATTTT. This translates into CASSIGGGGYQPQHF. Looking up the rest from reference TRBV19 and TRBJ1-5 gives the full variable domain: DGGITQSPKYLFRKEGQNVTLSCEQNLNHDAMYWYRQDPGQGLRLIYYSQIVNDFQKGDIAEGYSVSREKKESFPLTVTSAQKNPTAFYLCASSIGGGGYQPQHFGDGTRLSIL.

The V and J genes are TRBV28 and TRBJ2-1, with D possibly matching TRBD2 (6 bases). The germline V gene encodes CDR1 MDHEN and CDR2 SYDVKM. Trimming cost V 8 bases and J 0 bases, with 14 bases left between them. CDR3 length equals 15 residues. The CDR3, as DNA: TGTGCCAGCCCTCCACGGGGGAGCTCCTACAATGAGCAGTTCTTC. It specifies CASPPRGSSYNEQFF.

This clone was observed a few times. J is TRBJ2-2 and V is TRBV28, with TRBD1 identical over 10 bases. The germline CDR1 and CDR2 sequences are MDHEN and SYDVKM. The length of the CDR3 is 15 residues. V dropped 7 bases and J dropped 4; count of bases not matched to a gene: 6. CDR3 amino acids: CASIPGQGGTGELFF. The CDR3 DNA reads as TGTGCCAGCATCCCCGGACAGGGGGGCACCGGGGAGCTGTTTTTT.

The V gene is TRBV28, the J gene TRBJ2-7; 9 bases line up with TRBD1. Trimming took 5 bases from V and 2 from J; bases not matched to a gene: 7. The length of the CDR3 is 15 residues. Germline CDR1 and CDR2: MDHEN and SYDVKM. For the CDR3, the DNA is TGTGCCAGCAGTCCCCCCCGGACAGGGGCCTACGAGCAGTACTTC. Its protein is CASSPPRTGAYEQYF. The whole variable domain, remainder taken from reference TRBV28 and TRBJ2-7, is DVKVTQSSRYLVKRTGEKVFLECVQDMDHENMFWYRQDPGLGLRLIYFSYDVKMKEKGDIPEGYSVSREKKERFSLILESASTNQTSMYLCASSPPRTGAYEQYFGPGTRLTVT.